This passage covers 28 T cell receptor beta chains from one sample sequenced in a study of OX40 agonist ivuxolimab in advanced cancers. The library was prepared using the immunoSEQ multiplex PCR assay. Here the immuneACCESS table is served through TCRdb, limited to in-frame sequences with V and J called. Missing clones are a known gap in these copies; in checked studies unresolved V genes cover under half, and the rest lacks a known reason. The sample contains 15,000 to 20,000 clones, over 70% of them found a single time. The top ten constitute roughly 15% of the sample. The starting material was CD4+ or CD8+ T cells sorted from blood, obtained in a trial of the OX40 agonist ivuxolimab. All receptors derive from an adult with an advanced solid tumor such as melanoma, head and neck, liver or kidney cancer.

The chain uses TRBV6-1 and TRBJ2-7; D perhaps matches TRBD2 (5 bases). This CDR3 has 15 amino acids. Trimming took off 2 bases at V and 4 bases at J, with 15 bases between the two ends. Germline V lookup: CDR1 MNHNS, CDR2 SASEGT. In DNA, the CDR3 is TGTGCCAGCAGTGAACTAGCCACCTCCCAGTACGAGCAGTACTTC. It is translated as CASSELATSQYEQYF.

This sequence joins TRBV18 and TRBJ1-2; 9 positions agree with TRBD1. The germline gives CDR1 KGHSH, CDR2 LQKENI. This CDR3 is built from 14 residues. V was clipped by 3 bases and J by 4 bases; unmatched bases: 3. The CDR3 here is CASSPGQGSYGYTF. As DNA, the CDR3 is TGTGCCAGCTCACCCGGACAGGGGAGCTATGGCTACACCTTC. Filled out from reference TRBV18 and TRBJ1-2, the complete variable domain reads NAGVMQNPRHLVRRRGQEARLRCSPMKGHSHVYWYRQLPEEGLKFMVYLQKENIIDESGMPKERFSAEFPKEGPSILRIQQVVRGDSAAYFCASSPGQGSYGYTFGSGTRLTVV.

This clone has more than one count but fewer than ten. This chain connects TRBV27 to TRBJ2-1; D is possibly TRBD1 (6 bases). V was shortened by 5 bases and J by 7 bases, with 12 bases between the two germline ends. Per the germline V gene, CDR1 is MNHEY and CDR2 is SMNVEV (reference sequence). The CDR3 spans 13 residues. The CDR3 reads CASSIPGVNEQFF. For the CDR3, the DNA is TGTGCCAGCAGTATCCCAGGGGTAAATGAGCAGTTCTTC.

The rearrangement links TRBV10-3 to TRBJ2-7; 11 nucleotides line up with TRBD2. Germline CDR1 reads ENHRY; CDR2 reads SYGVKD. This CDR3 region has 15 residues. V was clipped by 2 bases and J by 4 bases; unmatched bases: 4. CDR3 in amino acids: CAISETSGSVYEQYF. DNA for the CDR3: TGTGCCATCAGTGAGACTAGCGGGAGCGTTTACGAGCAGTACTTC.

In its sample, this clone is medium-sized. The J gene is TRBJ1-1, the V gene TRBV28; D uncertain. The V gene's germline CDR1 is MDHEN and CDR2 SYDVKM. This CDR3 is 17 amino acids long. V gave up 2 bases and J gave up 0 bases, with 16 bases separating them. In DNA form, the CDR3 reads TGTGCCAGCAGTTTAAGTTGGACTGCTGGCATGAACACTGAAGCTTTCTTT. Its protein product is CASSLSWTAGMNTEAFF. Full variable domain (missing parts from reference TRBV28 and TRBJ1-1): DVKVTQSSRYLVKRTGEKVFLECVQDMDHENMFWYRQDPGLGLRLIYFSYDVKMKEKGDIPEGYSVSREKKERFSLILESASTNQTSMYLCASSLSWTAGMNTEAFFGQGTRLTVV.

V usage is TRBV14 and J usage is TRBJ1-1; no clear D. Germline-derived CDR1 and CDR2 are SGHDN and FVKESK. Trimming removed 2 bases at V and 1 base at J, with 8 bases between. The CDR3 totals 14 residues. The chain's CDR3 is CASSQPRENTEAFF. In nucleotides, the CDR3 is TGTGCCAGCAGCCAACCGAGGGAGAACACTGAAGCTTTCTTT.

This sequence joins TRBV19 and TRBJ1-5; no firm D call. The CDR3 loop spans 14 amino acids. The ends were cut back, 1 base at V and 4 bases at J, with 8 bases in the middle. CDR1 LNHDA and CDR2 SQIVND come from the germline V gene (reference sequence). The CDR3 is CASSIVAPNQPQHF. Written as DNA, the CDR3 is TGTGCCAGTAGTATAGTTGCCCCGAATCAGCCCCAGCATTTT.

Only a few counts were recorded for this clone. The chain carries TRBV7-6 and TRBJ2-5, with a weak D call TRBD1 (5 bases). Trimming stripped 8 bases from V and 1 base from J, with 20 bases between. CDR3 length equals 16 residues. The germline V gene encodes CDR1 SGHVS and CDR2 FNYEAQ. The CDR3: CASSHSGRASQETQYF. CDR3 bases: TGTGCCAGCTCTCACTCTGGCAGGGCCTCCCAAGAGACCCAGTACTTC.

The chain employs TRBV7-2 and TRBJ2-1; D unresolved. Trimming cost V 1 base and J 10 bases, with 5 bases left between them. This CDR3 region has 11 residues. Germline CDR1 SGHTA, CDR2 FQGNSA. The chain's CDR3 is CASSLGWEQFF. CDR3 DNA sequence: TGTGCCAGCAGCTTAGGGTGGGAGCAGTTCTTC.

This sequence joins TRBV28 and TRBJ2-3, with D uncertain. CDR3 length: 17 residues. Trimming took off 4 bases at V and 0 bases at J, with 17 bases between the two ends. Germline V CDR1 and CDR2: MDHEN, SYDVKM. The DNA for the CDR3 is TGTGCCAGCAGTTCCTCCCCGACTTATAGCAGCACAGATACGCAGTATTTT. Amino acid sequence: CASSSSPTYSSTDTQYF. The variable domain in full, with the rest retrieved from reference TRBV28 and TRBJ2-3, is DVKVTQSSRYLVKRTGEKVFLECVQDMDHENMFWYRQDPGLGLRLIYFSYDVKMKEKGDIPEGYSVSREKKERFSLILESASTNQTSMYLCASSSSPTYSSTDTQYFGPGTRLTVL.

This chain's CDR3 is CASSLGLWGPGGSNTEAFF. The DNA for the CDR3 is TGTGCCAGCAGTTTGGGCTTATGGGGACCGGGGGGGAGCAACACTGAAGCTTTCTTT. The rearrangement links TRBV28 to TRBJ1-1, with D perhaps matching TRBD1 (5 bases). CDR3 length equals 19 residues. With 3 bases removed from V and 2 bases from J, the gap between germline ends came to 25 bases. Germline-derived CDR1 and CDR2 are MDHEN and SYDVKM.

The genes are TRBV11-2 and TRBJ1-3; TRBD1 aligns across 8 bases. Trimming removed 4 bases from V and 8 bases from J; junction bases left unmatched: 4. Germline V gives CDR1 SGHAT, CDR2 FQNNGV. The length of the CDR3 is 13 residues. The CDR3: CASSSTGGDTIYF. DNA of the CDR3: TGTGCCAGCAGCTCCACAGGGGGGGACACCATATATTTT.

J is TRBJ1-2 and V is TRBV27, with D possibly TRBD1 on 6 matching bases. Per germline, CDR1 MNHEY and CDR2 SMNVEV (reference sequence). CDR3 length equals 14 residues. Trimming left V 2 bases short and J 4 bases short, with 11 bases between. CDR3 protein: CASSLGGALYGYTF. In DNA form, the CDR3 reads TGTGCCAGCAGTTTAGGGGGGGCCCTCTATGGCTACACCTTC.

The V call is TRBV6-5, the J call TRBJ1-2, with 7 bases matching TRBD1. The CDR3 is 15 amino acids. Trimming at V came to 4 bases and at J to 4 bases, leaving 9 bases not matched to a gene. Per the germline V gene, CDR1 is MNHEY and CDR2 is SVGAGI. This CDR3 reads CASSLGGPALYGYTF. The CDR3 DNA is TGTGCCAGCAGTTTAGGGGGCCCGGCCCTCTATGGCTACACCTTC.

This sequence joins TRBV27 and TRBJ2-3, with a possible D match to TRBD2 (6 bases). V shed 4 bases and J shed 2 bases, with 16 bases lying between them. CDR1 is MNHEY and CDR2 is SMNVEV in the germline V gene (reference sequence). The CDR3 totals 16 residues. This CDR3 reads CASSSLEAGPTDTQYF. CDR3 nucleotides: TGTGCCAGCAGTTCGCTCGAAGCGGGCCCCACAGATACGCAGTATTTT.

CDR3 amino acids: CASSVVRGTSGSSSYEQYF. Here the CDR3 DNA reads TGTGCCAGCAGCGTAGTAAGGGGGACTAGCGGTTCCAGCTCCTACGAGCAGTACTTC. The chain combines TRBV9 with TRBJ2-7, with 11 bases fitting TRBD2. Germline V gene sequence: CDR1 SGDLS, CDR2 YYNGEE. The CDR3 is made up of 19 amino acids. V lost 0 bases and J lost 0; bases outside the gene matches: 11. Full variable domain (missing parts from reference TRBV9 and TRBJ2-7): DSGVTQTPKHLITATGQRVTLRCSPRSGDLSVYWYQQSLDQGLQFLIQYYNGEERAKGNILERFSAQQFPDLHSELNLSSLELGDSALYFCASSVVRGTSGSSSYEQYFGPGTRLTVT.

With regard to this clone: One junction end disagrees with the germline gene, perhaps due to a read error. As DNA, the CDR3 is TGCGCCAGCAGCCAAGATCAAAGTCGTAATGAAAAACTGTTTTTT. Its protein is CASSQDQSRNEKLFF. This chain links TRBV5-4 with TRBJ1-4; D uncertain. Germline V gene lookup returns CDR1 SGHNT and CDR2 YYREEE (reference sequence). The CDR3 sequence is 15 residues long.

V is TRBV30 and J is TRBJ1-1; no reliable D call. CDR1 is GTSNPN and CDR2 is SVGIG in the germline V gene (reference sequence). Trimming took 0 bases from V and 5 from J, leaving 13 bases between them. The CDR3 loop spans 14 amino acids. CDR3 nucleotide sequence: TGTGCCTGGAGTGTAGACACCCGAGGGACTGAAGCTTTCTTT. Translating it yields CAWSVDTRGTEAFF.

The chain carries TRBV27 and TRBJ1-1; 7 bases agree with TRBD1. The germline CDR1 and CDR2 sequences are MNHEY and SMNVEV (reference sequence). The trim removed 2 bases at V and 4 bases at J, leaving 1 base unmatched. This CDR3 region has 13 residues. CDR3 in DNA: TGTGCCAGCAGTTTAACAGGGGTCACTGAAGCTTTCTTT. Protein sequence: CASSLTGVTEAFF.

This sequence joins TRBV4-3 and TRBJ2-1; D possibly corresponds to TRBD2 (5 bases). Per germline, CDR1 LGHNA and CDR2 YSLEER. The CDR3 runs 15 residues. Trimming removed 5 bases from V and 2 bases from J, with 13 bases in between. The CDR3 loop is CASSSDYGAYNEQFF. The CDR3 coding sequence is TGCGCCAGCAGCTCTGACTACGGGGCCTACAATGAGCAGTTCTTC.

The V call is TRBV9, the J call TRBJ2-1; 9 bases map to TRBD2. The germline V gene encodes CDR1 SGDLS and CDR2 YYNGEE. There are 17 residues in the CDR3. The ends lost 0 bases at V and 8 bases at J; junction bases unmatched: 12. CDR3: CASSVGGVAGAGYEQFF. Written as DNA, the CDR3 is TGTGCCAGCAGCGTAGGGGGGGTAGCGGGAGCTGGCTATGAGCAGTTCTTC.

The chain has TRBV28 and TRBJ2-7; 9 nucleotides line up with TRBD2. Trimming at V came to 4 bases and at J to 0 bases, leaving 7 bases not matched to a gene. This CDR3 is 16 amino acids long. Germline CDR1 reads MDHEN; CDR2 reads SYDVKM. The CDR3 nucleotides read TGTGCCAGCAGTTGGGTAGCGGGAGCTAGCTCCTACGAGCAGTACTTC. As protein: CASSWVAGASSYEQYF. Drawing the rest from reference TRBV28 and TRBJ2-7, the complete variable domain is DVKVTQSSRYLVKRTGEKVFLECVQDMDHENMFWYRQDPGLGLRLIYFSYDVKMKEKGDIPEGYSVSREKKERFSLILESASTNQTSMYLCASSWVAGASSYEQYFGPGTRLTVT.

This clone appeared a single time. The CDR3, as DNA: TGTGCCAGCAGTTACCTCCCCTCGGGTACAGATACGCAGTATTTT. Translation gives CASSYLPSGTDTQYF. The V and J genes are TRBV6-5 and TRBJ2-3; D unclear. V was trimmed by 2 bases and J by 3 bases, leaving 12 bases between them. The CDR3 is 15 amino acids. Per the germline V gene, CDR1 is MNHEY and CDR2 is SVGAGI.

The rearrangement links TRBV21-1 to TRBJ1-1. TRBV21-1 is labeled a pseudogene. This CDR3 comprises 13 residues. The CDR3 spells CASRRGGNTEAFF. The CDR3 DNA is TGTGCCAGCCGCAGGGGGGGGAACACTGAAGCTTTCTTT.

The chain joins TRBV15 to TRBJ2-2, with D possibly being TRBD1 or TRBD2 (5 bases each). V dropped 0 bases and J dropped 7 bases, with 18 bases sitting between them. Germline V CDR1 and CDR2: LNHNV, YYDKDF (reference sequence). The CDR3 sequence is 17 residues long. The CDR3 sequence: CATSRERSGTPNGELFF. The CDR3 bases are TGTGCCACCAGCAGAGAACGGTCCGGGACCCCCAACGGGGAGCTGTTTTTT.

This sequence joins TRBV4-3 and TRBJ2-7; 10 bases align to TRBD2. CDR1 is LGHNA and CDR2 is YSLEER in the germline V gene. J was trimmed by 2 bases and V by 0 bases; bases with no gene match: 1. The CDR3 sequence is 15 residues long. The CDR3 here is CASSQELAGAYEQYF. The DNA for the CDR3 is TGCGCCAGCAGCCAAGAGCTAGCGGGAGCCTACGAGCAGTACTTC.

The chain joins TRBV27 to TRBJ2-7; 11 bases match TRBD2. The CDR3 contains 15 residues. Germline CDR1 reads MNHEY; CDR2 reads SMNVEV (reference sequence). J was trimmed by 1 base and V by 5 bases; bases with no gene match: 4. CDR3 DNA sequence: TGTGCCAGCAGTCCCCGGACTAGCGGGTCCTACGAGCAGTACTTC. Translated, it gives CASSPRTSGSYEQYF.

This chain uses TRBV6-6 with TRBJ1-2; D unclear. V lost 5 bases to trimming and J lost 6 bases, with 10 bases between them. The CDR3 covers 12 residues. Germline values: CDR1 MNHNY, CDR2 SVGAGI (reference sequence). In nucleotides, the CDR3 is TGTGCCAGCAGTCGAGTGAGGGATGGCTACACCTTC. It translates to CASSRVRDGYTF.